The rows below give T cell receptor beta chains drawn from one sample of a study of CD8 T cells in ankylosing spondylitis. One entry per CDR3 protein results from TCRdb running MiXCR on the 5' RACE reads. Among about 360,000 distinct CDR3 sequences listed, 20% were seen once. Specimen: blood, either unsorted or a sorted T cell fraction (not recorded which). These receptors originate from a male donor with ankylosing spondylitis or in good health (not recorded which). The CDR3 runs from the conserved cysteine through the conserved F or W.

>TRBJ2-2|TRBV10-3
CAISDSGQKNTGELFF
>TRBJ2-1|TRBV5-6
CASSLGMGVSYNEQFF
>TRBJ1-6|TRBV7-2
CASSTRTDSYNSPLHF
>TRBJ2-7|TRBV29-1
CCGTGEGNNEQYF
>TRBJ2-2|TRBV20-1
CSAADGGYTGELFF
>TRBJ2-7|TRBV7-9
CASSHRGAYEQYF
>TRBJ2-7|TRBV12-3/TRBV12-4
CASSPAVPYEQYF
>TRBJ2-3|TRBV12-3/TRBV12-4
CASSSSGGASDTQYF
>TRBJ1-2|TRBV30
CAWRGPLNYGYTF
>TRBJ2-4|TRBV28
CASTTIRVLAKNIQYF
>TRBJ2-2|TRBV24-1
CATSPGLAGLNTGELFF
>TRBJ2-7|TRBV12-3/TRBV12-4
CASRGASYEQYF
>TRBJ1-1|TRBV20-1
CSATRTELNTEAFF
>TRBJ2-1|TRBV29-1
CSAIGLVSVNEQFF
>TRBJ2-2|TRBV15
CATSRGTGPGELFF
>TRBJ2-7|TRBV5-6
CASSAVYEQYF
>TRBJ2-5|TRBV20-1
CSAPDARPGETQYF
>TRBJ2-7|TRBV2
CASSEPISGPPYEQYF
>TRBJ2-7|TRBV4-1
CASSQEGRDSWVGEQYF
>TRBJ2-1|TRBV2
CASSETSGIMFNEQFF
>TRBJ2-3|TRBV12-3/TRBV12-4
CASSPPLPAGDRTDTQYF
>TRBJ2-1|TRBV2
CASRGSYEEQFF
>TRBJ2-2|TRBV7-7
CATGLDNTGELFF
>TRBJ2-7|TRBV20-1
CSARVKNYYEQYF
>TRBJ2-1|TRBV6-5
CASSHGLLAYNEQFF
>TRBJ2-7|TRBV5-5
CASRGPSGTYEQYF
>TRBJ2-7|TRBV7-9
CASSPVVGVLSYEQYF
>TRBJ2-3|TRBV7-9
CASSFTDRGLADTQYF
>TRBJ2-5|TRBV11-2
CASSLVRQGNQETQYF
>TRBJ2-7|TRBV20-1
CSAEGQRPEQYF
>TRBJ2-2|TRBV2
CASKEVGTGYTGELFF
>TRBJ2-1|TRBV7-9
CASSPLERTYNEQFF
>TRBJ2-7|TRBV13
CASSLAGLTSYEQYF
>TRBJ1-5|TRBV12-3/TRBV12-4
CASSLGTGRKPQHF
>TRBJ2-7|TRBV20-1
CSASGLDVGLEQYF
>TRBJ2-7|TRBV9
CASSPAGTTSSYEQYF
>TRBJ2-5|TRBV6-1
CASEDSSLIVGQETQYF
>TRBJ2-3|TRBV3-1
CASSRSTSVFTTDTQYF
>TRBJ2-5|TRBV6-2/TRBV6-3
CASSYPIPGLAGGFIQETQYF
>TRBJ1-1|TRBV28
CASRPTRTREAFF
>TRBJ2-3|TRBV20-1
CSARGQLHERSADTQYF